This T cell receptor (beta chain) originates from a study of blood T cell repertoires in COVID-19 (TCRdb year 2020). Looking at the study overall: Samples covering the acute and convalescent phases of COVID-19 were provided by collaborators in the United States, Italy and Spain. The material from the prospective study consisted of cDNA or gDNA derived from T cells, B-cell-depleted T cells, or PBMCs. Deeply sampled blood TCRbeta repertoires from subjects exposed to, actively infected with, or recovered from COVID-19 were included in the dataset. The repertoires were made available in a free public database intended to serve as a resource for research on the immune response to SARS-CoV-2. Samples were obtained from the ongoing ImmuneRACE study (first 160 participants) and from 950 to 1,500 subjects provided by 6 global collaborators. Nearly every sample came with metadata listing a de-identified subject ID, COVID-19 status, age in years and sex. Where available, HLA class I and class II types were obtained from metadata supplied by the sample provider rather than from assay-based typing. What the authors observed across the whole study: The quantity of clinical and demographic metadata differed by source and by participant and was supplied without curation.

For this clone: Its target antigen remains unknown. Base qualities were left out, and no much larger clone turns up one base away.

TCRbeta CDR3 regions were amplified from genomic DNA by means of the immunoSEQ Assay, a bias-controlled multiplex PCR. The original methods were these. The number of nucleated cells in each sample was estimated by amplification of reference gene primers within the assay. To quantify the absolute abundance of each unique TCRbeta CDR3 rearrangement, sequence reads were collapsed and filtered. For each sample, productive Simpson clonality was calculated as the square root of Simpson's diversity index across productive rearrangements. TCRdb limited this immuneACCESS table to in-frame rearrangements with V and J called. A share of clones is missing; checked studies link under half to unresolved V genes, and the rest is unexplained. That table supplies the V and J calls and clone size; D and trimming were determined from the DNA. This sample gives around 250,000 clones in total; roughly nine tenths of them show up just once. The ten largest clones capture about 1.2% of the sample.

Enrolling through a virtual design, the prospective study's participants ranged in age from roughly 18 to 100 years and lived across 24 United States geographic areas. To assign participants to cohorts, the prospective study relied on clinical history that participants themselves reported in a screening survey and a study questionnaire. Each participant in the prospective study had whole blood, serum and a nasopharyngeal or oropharyngeal swab collected by mobile phlebotomists. Over a roughly 2-month period, participants in the prospective study had the option of providing additional blood draws and questionnaires. Before DNA extraction, prospective study blood samples were shipped either frozen or at room temperature. Source material: PBMCs or T cells enriched from blood (not recorded which). The source is a human donor in a cohort exposed to, infected with or recovered from COVID-19 (not recorded which). The donor label of this sample is uncertain.

The DNA sequence is as follows: TGTGCCAGCAGTCGTGATCCTCTTCGGGAGACCCAGTACTTC. It is translated as CASSRDPLRETQYF. The chain is assembled from TRBV7-2 and TRBJ2-5; no D gene is confidently identified. Looking up the germline V gene yields CDR1 SGHTA and CDR2 FQGNSA. From the cysteine up to the phenylalanine, the CDR3 has a length of 14 residues. CDR3 DNA only is kept here, 42 bases in frame from base 1. At the junction V is shortened by 6 bases and J by 5 bases, with 16 bases in between.